These 21 T cell receptor beta chains share one sample of origin, sequenced in a study of T cell changes during pregnancy in multiple sclerosis. The assay was immunoSEQ multiplex PCR, and TCRdb's table has in-frame clones only and misses some. The profile covers around 60,000 clones, with around 94% appearing a single time and roughly 3.5% taken by the ten largest. The sample in question was CD8+ T cells from peripheral blood mononuclear cells, obtained in the third trimester of pregnancy. These receptors were obtained from a female donor with multiple sclerosis, enrolled in a pregnancy study.

The chain links TRBV7-9 to TRBJ2-7, with 7 bases that match TRBD1. The CDR3 sequence is 15 residues long. Germline trimming cut 2 bases from V and 2 bases from J; bases unmatched to any gene: 6. Germline loops: CDR1 SEHNR, CDR2 FQNEAQ (reference sequence). DNA for the CDR3: TGTGCCAGCAGCTTAATCAGGACAGGTCCCTACGAGCAGTACTTC. Its protein product is CASSLIRTGPYEQYF.

As DNA, the CDR3 is TGTGCCAGCAGCGGGACAGCGAACACCGGGGAGCTGTTTTTT. This translates into CASSGTANTGELFF. The chain employs TRBV9 and TRBJ2-2; maybe TRBD1 (6 bases). The CDR3 runs to 14 residues. Per the germline V gene, CDR1 is SGDLS and CDR2 is YYNGEE. Trimming took off 3 bases at V and 0 bases at J, with 6 bases between the two ends.

The CDR3 loop reads CASSIRLRDTLAYSNQPQHF. DNA of the CDR3: TGTGCCAGTAGTATACGGCTCCGGGACACCCTCGCCTATAGCAATCAGCCCCAGCATTTT. V gene TRBV19 combines with J gene TRBJ1-5; perhaps TRBD1 as D (6 bases). V was cut by 2 bases and J by 0 bases, with 23 bases left in between. The CDR3 consists of 20 residues. CDR1 LNHDA and CDR2 SQIVND come from the germline V gene (reference sequence).

The chain carries TRBV7-9 and TRBJ2-7, with D perhaps TRBD2 (5 bases). Germline CDR1 SEHNR, CDR2 FQNEAQ (reference sequence). Trimming stripped 5 bases from V and 4 bases from J, with 12 bases between. The CDR3 has 13 amino acids. This CDR3 is CASSAPGEYEQYF. The CDR3, as DNA: TGTGCCAGCAGCGCCCCCGGGGAATACGAGCAGTACTTC.

The V gene is TRBV13, the J gene TRBJ1-5, with 10 bases lining up with TRBD1. Germline CDR1 is PRHDT and CDR2 is FYEKMQ (reference sequence). CDR3 size: 14 residues. Trimming took 4 bases from V and 7 from J; bases not matched to a gene: 4. Here the CDR3 DNA reads TGTGCCAGCAGCTACGGGACAGGGGACCAGCCCCAGCATTTT. As protein: CASSYGTGDQPQHF.

This chain joins TRBV4-1 and TRBJ1-4; maybe TRBD1 (6 bases). This CDR3 spans 16 amino acids. Trimming took off 3 bases at V and 2 bases at J, with 13 bases between the two ends. Germline V lookup: CDR1 MGHRA, CDR2 YSYEKL. The CDR3 here is CASSQAIQGTNEKLFF. The CDR3 coding sequence is TGCGCCAGCAGCCAGGCCATTCAGGGGACTAATGAAAAACTGTTTTTT.

The genes are TRBV5-1 and TRBJ2-3; 7 bases match TRBD2. The CDR3 consists of 14 residues. The germline CDR1 and CDR2 sequences are SGHRS and YFSETQ. The J segment lost 4 bases and the V segment lost 3 bases, leaving 5 bases of the junction unmatched. The DNA for the CDR3 is TGCGCCAGCAGCTGGACTAGTGGCGCAGATACGCAGTATTTT. Protein: CASSWTSGADTQYF.

J is TRBJ1-5 and V is TRBV6-4; D is ambiguous. Germline CDR1 reads MRHNA; CDR2 reads SNTAGT. There are 16 residues in the CDR3. Between the trimmed V and J ends, which lost 6 bases and 2 bases, there was a span of 17 bases. The CDR3 DNA is TGTGCCAGCAGGACGTACAAGCCTCGGGGCAATCAGCCCCAGCATTTT. Encoded protein: CASRTYKPRGNQPQHF.

The CDR3 protein is CASSLGGQGREQYF. In nucleotides, the CDR3 is TGTGCCAGCAGCTTAGGCGGGCAGGGGAGAGAGCAGTACTTC. The rearrangement links TRBV11-3 to TRBJ2-7; D might be TRBD1 (6 bases). The germline gives CDR1 SGHNT, CDR2 YENEEA. With 1 base removed from V and 7 bases from J, the gap between germline ends came to 14 bases. This CDR3 has 14 amino acids.

Within the sample, this clone is medium-sized. V gene TRBV6-4 combines with J gene TRBJ2-2; tentatively, D is TRBD2 (5 bases). V was trimmed by 3 bases and J by 4 bases, leaving 9 bases between them. In germline, CDR1 is MRHNA, CDR2 SNTAGT. The CDR3 covers 14 residues. DNA for the CDR3: TGTGCCAGCAGTGAGAATAGCGCCACCGGGGAGCTGTTTTTT. Protein product: CASSENSATGELFF.

V gene TRBV30 combines with J gene TRBJ1-6; D is perhaps TRBD1 (6 bases). V gave up 0 bases and J gave up 0 bases, with 15 bases separating them. The V gene's germline CDR1 is GTSNPN and CDR2 SVGIG (reference sequence). There are 18 residues in the CDR3. Here the CDR3 reads CAWSVRWTDSSYNSPLHF. Written as DNA, the CDR3 is TGTGCCTGGAGTGTTAGGTGGACAGACAGCTCCTATAATTCACCCCTCCACTTT.

This sequence joins TRBV7-9 and TRBJ1-2; 11 bases are a match to TRBD1. J was trimmed by 6 bases and V by 5 bases; bases with no gene match: 8. The germline V gene has CDR1 SEHNR and CDR2 FQNEAQ (reference sequence). The CDR3 totals 15 residues. DNA of the CDR3: TGTGCCAGCAGCCGCCCGGGACAGGGGGTCGATGGCTACACCTTC. This sequence encodes CASSRPGQGVDGYTF.

The chain couples TRBV4-1 to TRBJ1-3; D not resolved. V was pared by 4 bases and J by 0 bases, with 10 bases between. The germline V gene encodes CDR1 MGHRA and CDR2 YSYEKL. The CDR3 has 15 residues. CDR3 coding DNA: TGCGCCAGCAGCCTAAGACTGAGCTCTGGAAACACCATATATTTT. Its translation: CASSLRLSSGNTIYF.

The rearrangement joins TRBV6-1 to TRBJ1-2, with 7 bases fitting TRBD1. Germline V gene lookup returns CDR1 MNHNS and CDR2 SASEGT. The CDR3 is 14 residues long. V lost 2 bases to trimming and J lost 5 bases; unmatched junction nucleotides: 5. CDR3 DNA: TGTGCCAGCAGTGAATACAGGGGCGAATATGGCTACACCTTC. Its protein product is CASSEYRGEYGYTF.

The chain recombines TRBV18 with TRBJ2-7; 10 positions agree with TRBD2. The germline CDR1 and CDR2 sequences are KGHSH and LQKENI. V shed 3 bases, J shed 7 bases, and the junction held 9 bases outside the gene matches. The CDR3 runs to 15 residues. CDR3 nucleotide sequence: TGTGCCAGCTCACCCAGACTAGCGGGCAAAGGGGAGCAGTACTTC. Translated, it gives CASSPRLAGKGEQYF.

The rearrangement links TRBV13 to TRBJ1-4; D unclear. V shed 5 bases and J shed 4 bases, with 11 bases lying between them. The CDR3 totals 14 residues. CDR1 and CDR2 from the germline V gene are PRHDT and FYEKMQ (reference sequence). CDR3 sequence: CASSPWEGNEKLFF. The CDR3 nucleotides are TGTGCCAGCAGCCCCTGGGAGGGTAATGAAAAACTGTTTTTT.

This sequence joins TRBV9 and TRBJ2-1; 14 bases match TRBD2. Per the germline V gene, CDR1 is SGDLS and CDR2 is YYNGEE. The CDR3 covers 17 residues. J was trimmed by 4 bases and V by 3 bases; bases with no gene match: 6. CDR3 protein: CASSDGTSGSVYNEQFF. CDR3 sequence (DNA): TGTGCCAGCAGCGACGGGACTAGCGGGAGCGTGTACAATGAGCAGTTCTTC.

The chain links TRBV6-5 to TRBJ2-7; 7 bases are a match to TRBD1. V lost 2 bases to trimming and J lost 4 bases; unmatched junction nucleotides: 8. The CDR3 extends over 15 amino acids. Germline V gene data show CDR1 as MNHEY and CDR2 as SVGAGI. For the CDR3, the DNA is TGTGCCAGCAGTTACGACGGGAACAGGGGATACGAGCAGTACTTC. It is translated as CASSYDGNRGYEQYF.

V gene TRBV27 combines with J gene TRBJ2-3; 7 nucleotides match TRBD2. Germline trimming cut 4 bases from V and 4 bases from J; bases unmatched to any gene: 8. Per the germline V gene, CDR1 is MNHEY and CDR2 is SMNVEV (reference sequence). The length of the CDR3 is 15 residues. The CDR3 bases are TGTGCCAGCAGTTATTCCGGGGGGTCCGCAGATACGCAGTATTTT. Translated, it gives CASSYSGGSADTQYF.

The V and J genes are TRBV29-1 and TRBJ2-7, with 9 bases aligning to TRBD1. V lost 3 bases to trimming and J lost 2 bases; unmatched junction nucleotides: 8. Germline-derived CDR1 and CDR2 are SQVTM and ANQGSEA. The CDR3 sequence is 15 residues long. The CDR3 spells CSVETRDRVPYEQYF. The CDR3 DNA reads as TGCAGCGTTGAGACGCGGGACAGGGTCCCCTACGAGCAGTACTTC.

The chain uses TRBV5-1 and TRBJ2-1; 11 nucleotides agree with TRBD2. The V and J ends lost 0 bases and 0 bases, in that order; junction bases with no gene match: 5. Germline loops: CDR1 SGHRS, CDR2 YFSETQ. The CDR3 loop spans 18 amino acids. CDR3: CASSLALLAGVSYNEQFF. In DNA, the CDR3 is TGCGCCAGCAGCTTGGCCTTACTAGCGGGGGTCTCCTACAATGAGCAGTTCTTC.